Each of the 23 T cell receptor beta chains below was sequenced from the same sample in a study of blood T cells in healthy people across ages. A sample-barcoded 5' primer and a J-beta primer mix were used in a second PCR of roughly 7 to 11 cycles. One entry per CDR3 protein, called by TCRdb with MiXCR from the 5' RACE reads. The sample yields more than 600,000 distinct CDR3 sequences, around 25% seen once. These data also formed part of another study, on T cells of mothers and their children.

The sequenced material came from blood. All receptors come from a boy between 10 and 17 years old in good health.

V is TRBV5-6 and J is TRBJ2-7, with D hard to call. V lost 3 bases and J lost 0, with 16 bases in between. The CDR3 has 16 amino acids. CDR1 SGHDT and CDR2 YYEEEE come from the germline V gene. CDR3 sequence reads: CASSSLSEVSSYEQYF. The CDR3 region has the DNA TGTGCCAGCAGCTCCCTCTCGGAAGTTAGCTCCTACGAGCAGTACTTC.

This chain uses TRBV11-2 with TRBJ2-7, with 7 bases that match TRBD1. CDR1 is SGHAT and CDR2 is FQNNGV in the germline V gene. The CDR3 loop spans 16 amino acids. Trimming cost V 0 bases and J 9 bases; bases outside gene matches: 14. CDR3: CASSLDRYRGLGVQYF. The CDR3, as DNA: TGTGCCAGCAGCTTAGATCGCTACAGGGGCCTCGGCGTGCAGTACTTC.

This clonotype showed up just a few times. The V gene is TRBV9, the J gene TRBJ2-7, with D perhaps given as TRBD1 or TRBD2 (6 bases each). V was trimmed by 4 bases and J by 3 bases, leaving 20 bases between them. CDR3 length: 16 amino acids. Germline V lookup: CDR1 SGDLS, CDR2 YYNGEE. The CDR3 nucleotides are TGTGCCAGCAGCCGAGAGGGGGGAGGTAGGGGCTACGAGCAGTACTTC. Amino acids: CASSREGGGRGYEQYF.

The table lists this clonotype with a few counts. CDR3 DNA sequence: TGTGCCAGCAGTTTAAGCTGGCAGCAAGAGACCCAGTACTTC. The encoded protein is CASSLSWQQETQYF. This rearrangement joins TRBV27 to TRBJ2-1; D remains unclear. The J call may be faulty, since TRBJ2-5 better matches the DNA end. CDR3 length equals 14 residues. Germline CDR1 is MNHEY and CDR2 is SMNVEV (reference sequence).

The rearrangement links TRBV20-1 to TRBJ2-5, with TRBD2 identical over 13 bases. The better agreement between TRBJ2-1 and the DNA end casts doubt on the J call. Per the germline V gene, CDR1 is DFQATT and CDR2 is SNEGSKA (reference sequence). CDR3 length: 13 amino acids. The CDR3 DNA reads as TGCAGTGCACGACTAGCGGGGGGATTTAAGCAGTTCTTC. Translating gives CSARLAGGFKQFF.

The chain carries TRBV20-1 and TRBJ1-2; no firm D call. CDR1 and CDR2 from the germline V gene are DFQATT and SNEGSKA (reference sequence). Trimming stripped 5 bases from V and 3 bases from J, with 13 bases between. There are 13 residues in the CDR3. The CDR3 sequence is CSAEHPQDYGYTF. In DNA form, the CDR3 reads TGCAGTGCTGAACACCCCCAGGACTATGGCTACACCTTC.

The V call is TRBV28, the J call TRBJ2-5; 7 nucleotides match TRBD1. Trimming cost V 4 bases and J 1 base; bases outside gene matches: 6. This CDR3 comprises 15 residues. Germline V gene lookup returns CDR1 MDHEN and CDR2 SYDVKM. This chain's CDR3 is CASSSIEGAQETQYF. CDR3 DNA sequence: TGTGCCAGCAGTTCCATTGAGGGGGCCCAAGAGACCCAGTACTTC.

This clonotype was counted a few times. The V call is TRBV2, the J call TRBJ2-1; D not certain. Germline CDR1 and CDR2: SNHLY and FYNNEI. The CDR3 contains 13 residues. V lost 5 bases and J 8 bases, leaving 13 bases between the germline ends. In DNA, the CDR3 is TGTGCCAGCAGTACTATTCCGGAAGATGAGCAGTTCTTC. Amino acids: CASSTIPEDEQFF. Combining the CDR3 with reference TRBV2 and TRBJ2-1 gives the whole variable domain EPEVTQTPSHQVTQMGQEVILRCVPISNHLYFYWYRQILGQKVEFLVSFYNNEISEKSEIFDDQFSVERPDGSNFTLKIRSTKLEDSAMYFCASSTIPEDEQFFGPGTRLTVL.

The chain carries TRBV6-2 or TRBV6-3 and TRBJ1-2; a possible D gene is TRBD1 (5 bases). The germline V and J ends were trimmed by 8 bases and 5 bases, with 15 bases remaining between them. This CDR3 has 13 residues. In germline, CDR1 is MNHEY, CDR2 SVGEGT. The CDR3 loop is CASGWLGTYGYTF. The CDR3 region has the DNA TGTGCCAGCGGGTGGCTGGGGACGTATGGCTACACCTTC.

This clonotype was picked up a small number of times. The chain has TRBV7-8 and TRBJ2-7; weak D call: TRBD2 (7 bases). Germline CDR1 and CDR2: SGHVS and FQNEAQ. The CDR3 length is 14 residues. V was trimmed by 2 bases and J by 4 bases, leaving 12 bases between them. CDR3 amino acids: CASSLRGAYYEQYF. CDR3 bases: TGTGCCAGCAGCTTACGGGGGGCTTATTACGAGCAGTACTTC.

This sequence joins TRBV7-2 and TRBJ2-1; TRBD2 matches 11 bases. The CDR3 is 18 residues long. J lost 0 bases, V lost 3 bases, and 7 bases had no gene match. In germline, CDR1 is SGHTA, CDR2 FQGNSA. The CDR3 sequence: CASSFRLAGGPSYNEQFF. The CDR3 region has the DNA TGTGCCAGCAGCTTTCGGCTAGCGGGAGGCCCCTCCTACAATGAGCAGTTCTTC. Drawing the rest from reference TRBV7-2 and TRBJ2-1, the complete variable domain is GAGVSQSPSNKVTEKGKDVELRCDPISGHTALYWYRQSLGQGLEFLIYFQGNSAPDKSGLPSDRFSAERTGGSVSTLTIQRTQQEDSAVYLCASSFRLAGGPSYNEQFFGPGTRLTVL.

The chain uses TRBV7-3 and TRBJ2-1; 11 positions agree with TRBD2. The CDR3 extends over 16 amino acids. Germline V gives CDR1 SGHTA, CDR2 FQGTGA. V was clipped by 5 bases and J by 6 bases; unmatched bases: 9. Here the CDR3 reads CASSLGSGGAANEQFF. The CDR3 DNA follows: TGTGCCAGCAGCCTAGGTAGCGGGGGGGCTGCCAATGAGCAGTTCTTC.

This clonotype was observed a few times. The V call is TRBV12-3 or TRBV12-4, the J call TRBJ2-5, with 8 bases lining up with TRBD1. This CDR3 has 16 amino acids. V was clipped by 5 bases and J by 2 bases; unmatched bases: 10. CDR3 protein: CASSQQTGGYQETQYF. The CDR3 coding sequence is TGTGCCAGCAGTCAACAAACAGGGGGTTATCAAGAGACCCAGTACTTC.

CDR3 bases: TGTGCCAGCAGTGGCCAGGGGAATGGTGGCTACACCTTC. Its protein product is CASSGQGNGGYTF. The chain has TRBV2 and TRBJ1-2; D possibly corresponds to TRBD1 (6 bases). V lost 4 bases and J 7 bases, leaving 13 bases between the germline ends. Per the germline V gene, CDR1 is SNHLY and CDR2 is FYNNEI. There are 13 residues in the CDR3.

In DNA form, the CDR3 reads TGTGCCAGCGCTCCACTGCAAAAGGCAGATACGCAGTATTTT. Its translation: CASAPLQKADTQYF. The gene calls are TRBV12-3 or TRBV12-4 and TRBJ2-3; D is uncertain. The V and J ends lost 8 bases and 4 bases respectively, with 16 bases between them. The CDR3 runs 14 residues.

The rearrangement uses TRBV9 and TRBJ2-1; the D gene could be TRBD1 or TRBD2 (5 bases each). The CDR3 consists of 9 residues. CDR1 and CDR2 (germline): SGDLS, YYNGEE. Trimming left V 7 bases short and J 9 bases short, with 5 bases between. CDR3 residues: CASGGEQFF. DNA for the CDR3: TGTGCCAGCGGGGGTGAGCAGTTCTTC.

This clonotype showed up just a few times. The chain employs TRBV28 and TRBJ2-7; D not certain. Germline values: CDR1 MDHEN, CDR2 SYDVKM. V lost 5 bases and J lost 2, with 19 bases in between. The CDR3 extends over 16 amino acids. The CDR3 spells CASSPATYPPTYEQYF. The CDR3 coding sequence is TGTGCCAGCAGTCCCGCGACTTATCCTCCGACCTACGAGCAGTACTTC.

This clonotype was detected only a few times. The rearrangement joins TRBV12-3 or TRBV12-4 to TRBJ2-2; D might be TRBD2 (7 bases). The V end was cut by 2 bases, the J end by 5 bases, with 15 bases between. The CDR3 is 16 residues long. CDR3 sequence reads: CASSLRGGVYTGELFF. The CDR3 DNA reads TGTGCCAGCAGTTTAAGGGGGGGCGTTTATACCGGGGAGCTGTTTTTT.

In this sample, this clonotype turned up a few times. The DNA for the CDR3 is TGTGCCAGCAGCTTAAGGCCGGGACAGGGGGCATTAGCCAAAAACATTCAGTACTTC. Protein: CASSLRPGQGALAKNIQYF. The V call is TRBV7-2, the J call TRBJ2-4; 12 bases match TRBD1. The CDR3 is 19 amino acids. CDR1 SGHTA and CDR2 FQGNSA come from the germline V gene. Trimming took 2 bases from V and 0 from J; bases not matched to a gene: 8. The full variable domain, with the rest looked up from reference TRBV7-2 and TRBJ2-4, is GAGVSQSPSNKVTEKGKDVELRCDPISGHTALYWYRQSLGQGLEFLIYFQGNSAPDKSGLPSDRFSAERTGGSVSTLTIQRTQQEDSAVYLCASSLRPGQGALAKNIQYFGAGTRLSVL.

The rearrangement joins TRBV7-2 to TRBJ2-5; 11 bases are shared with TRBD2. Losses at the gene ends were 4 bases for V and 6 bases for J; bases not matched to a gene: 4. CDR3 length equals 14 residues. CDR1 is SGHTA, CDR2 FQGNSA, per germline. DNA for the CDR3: TGTGCCAGCAGCTCTAGCGGGAGGATTAAGACCCAGTACTTC. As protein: CASSSSGRIKTQYF.

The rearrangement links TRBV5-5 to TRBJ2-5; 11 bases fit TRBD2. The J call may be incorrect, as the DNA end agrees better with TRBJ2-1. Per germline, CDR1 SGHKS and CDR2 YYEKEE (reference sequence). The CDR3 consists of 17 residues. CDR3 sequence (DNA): TGTGCCAGCAGCTACCTTTTAGCGGGGGGGCCGGGCAATGAGCAGTTCTTC. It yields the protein CASSYLLAGGPGNEQFF.

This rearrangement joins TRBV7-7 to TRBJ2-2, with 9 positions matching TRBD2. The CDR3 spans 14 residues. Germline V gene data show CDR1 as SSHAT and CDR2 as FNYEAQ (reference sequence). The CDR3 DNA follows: TGTGCTAGCGGAACGCTAGCGGGGTCCGGGGAGCTGTTTTTT. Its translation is CASGTLAGSGELFF.

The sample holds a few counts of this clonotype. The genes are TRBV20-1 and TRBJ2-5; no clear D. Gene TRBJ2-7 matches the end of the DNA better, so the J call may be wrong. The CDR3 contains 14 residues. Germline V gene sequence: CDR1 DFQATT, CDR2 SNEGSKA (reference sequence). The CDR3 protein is CSARDSISTYEQYF. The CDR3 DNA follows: TGCAGTGCTAGAGACTCCATTTCTACCTACGAGCAGTACTTC.